This TCR beta chain is from a study of CD8 T cells in ankylosing spondylitis. Findings of the study overall: Clones linked with disease were CD8+ and fairly uncommon in the peripheral blood. Disease-associated clones were reportedly significantly overrepresented in matched ankylosing spondylitis synovial fluid. Prior literature has documented some motif variants in synovial fluid and blood from reactive arthritis.

Germline V CDR1 and CDR2: SGDLS, YYNGEE. The CDR3 consists of 18 residues. Trimming cost V 5 bases and J 0 bases, with 23 bases left between them. This clonotype occurred many times. Its antigen remains unidentified. As the method for making TCR beta libraries, quantitative 5'-RACE with molecular barcodes was used. TCRdb used MiXCR to reprocess the 5' RACE reads, holding one entry per CDR3 protein. The table has 200,000 to 250,000 distinct CDR3 sequences, around 10% seen once. The source is a male donor with ankylosing spondylitis or in good health (not recorded which). The sequenced material came from blood, either unsorted or a sorted T cell fraction (not recorded which). The chain joins TRBV9 to TRBJ1-1; D unclear. In DNA form, the CDR3 reads TGTGCCAGCAGTACGTTGGAATGTGTAAAGCCCCTGAACACTGAAGCTTTCTTT. This gives the protein CASSTLECVKPLNTEAFF.